The clone carrying this T cell receptor beta chain was seen ten or more times. Its specificity is unknown. This sample was taken from a study of T-cell reconstitution after alpha-beta-depleted transplantation in children. Regarding the study as a whole: Certain patients had high TCRbeta diversity at day 60, and it came from recipient T cells and thymic progenitors that survived. Expanded graft clones numbering several hundred reportedly gave rise to alpha-beta T cells about two months after transplant.

V was shortened by 0 bases and J by 4 bases, with 16 bases between the two germline ends. Per germline, CDR1 SGHRS and CDR2 YFSETQ. The CDR3 totals 16 residues. The library targeted TCRbeta and was prepared with unique molecular identifiers. A single record per CDR3 protein comes from TCRdb applying MiXCR to the PCR reads. This table has more than 500,000 distinct CDR3 sequences, roughly 10% appearing once. The material was PBMCs, mostly from graft donor cells, obtained 180 days after TCRalphabeta/CD19-depleted stem cell transplant. The chain recombines TRBV5-1 with TRBJ1-1; D possibly corresponds to TRBD1 (5 bases). The TCR comes from a female patient aged 2 to 10 who had a stem cell transplant for aplastic anemia, so the T cells may come from the graft donor. The CDR3 DNA reads as TGCGCCAGCAGCTTGGGGGACGAGGTTGCGGGCACTGAAGCTTTCTTT. Translated, it gives CASSLGDEVAGTEAFF. The variable domain in full, with the rest retrieved from reference TRBV5-1 and TRBJ1-1, is KAGVTQTPRYLIKTRGQQVTLSCSPISGHRSVSWYQQTPGQGLQFLFEYFSETQRNKGNFPGRFSGRQFSNSRSEMNVSTLELGDSALYLCASSLGDEVAGTEAFFGQGTRLTVV.